The rows below give T cell receptor beta chains drawn from one sample of a study of Ad26.COV2.S vaccination and SARS-CoV-2 variants. Generated by immunoSEQ multiplex PCR, the TCRdb table keeps only in-frame clones and is missing some. The data show about 680,000 clones, 80% to 90% seen once. Sequencing was performed on peripheral blood, taken in a trial of Ad26.COV2.S vaccine versus placebo. The receptor source for this set is a person between 18 and 60 years old who received the Ad26.COV2.S COVID-19 vaccine or a placebo. Both conserved end residues are part of each CDR3. The D gene is left open where the match is weak. Size is omitted from some rows. Given values are once, few, many or a class for expanded clones.

V gene	D gene	J gene	clone size	CDR3 DNA	CDR3 protein
TRBV6-1	TRBD2	TRBJ2-1	.	TGTGCCAGCAGTGAATGGGGGGGGGCCTACAATGAGCAGTTCTTC	CASSEWGGAYNEQFF
TRBV5-1	.	TRBJ2-7	few	TGCGCCAGCAGCCCCATTGACAGCTCCTACGAGCAGTACTTC	CASSPIDSSYEQYF
TRBV24-1	.	TRBJ1-6	.	TGTGCCACCAGTGATTTTGGAGGAACCGGTAATTCACCCCTCCACTTT	CATSDFGGTGNSPLHF
TRBV5-1	TRBD2	TRBJ2-7	.	TGCGCCAGCAGCTTTAGCGGGGGGAGCTCCTACGAGCAGTACTTC	CASSFSGGSSYEQYF
TRBV18	.	TRBJ2-6	once	TGTGCCAGCTCCCCAGGGCGAGCGAGTGTCTCGGGGGCCAACGTCCTGACTTTC	CASSPGRASVSGANVLTF
TRBV5-1	.	TRBJ2-3	.	TGCGCCAGCAGAACGGGGCACGACACAGATACGCAGTATTTT	CASRTGHDTDTQYF
TRBV3-1/TRBV3-2	TRBD2	TRBJ2-1	.	TGTGCCAGCAGCCAGAGACTAGCGGGCGGTGAGCAGTTCTTC	CASSQRLAGGEQFF
TRBV14	.	TRBJ2-2	.	TGTGCCAGCAGCCAAGCCAGGTTCGCCGGGGAGCTGTTTTTT	CASSQARFAGELFF
TRBV7-3	TRBD2	TRBJ2-3	.	TGTGCCAGCAGCCCGGGACTAACAACAGATACGCAGTATTTT	CASSPGLTTDTQYF
TRBV14	.	TRBJ2-2	few	TGTGCCAGCAGCCAAACAGGGATATACACCGGGGAGCTGTTTTTT	CASSQTGIYTGELFF
TRBV3-1/TRBV3-2	TRBD2	TRBJ2-3	.	TGTGCCAGCAGACTAGCGGGGGGAACAGATACGCAGTATTTT	CASRLAGGTDTQYF
TRBV12-3/TRBV12-4	.	TRBJ2-7	.	TGTGCCAGCAGTTTAGGCCCGAACGAGCAGTACTTC	CASSLGPNEQYF
TRBV5-1	.	TRBJ2-1	.	TGCGCCAGCAGCTTGACAGGGAACAATGAGCAGTTCTTC	CASSLTGNNEQFF
TRBV19	TRBD1	TRBJ1-1	few	TGTGCCAGTAGTATCCAGGGGGTCCGTGAAGCTTTCTTT	CASSIQGVREAFF
TRBV5-1	.	TRBJ1-1	.	TGCGCCAGCAGCCCTGCCCAGGTAAACACTGAAGCTTTCTTT	CASSPAQVNTEAFF
TRBV6-5	.	TRBJ2-1	.	TGTGCCAGCACCGGGCTATACAATGAGCAGTTCTTC	CASTGLYNEQFF
TRBV19	.	TRBJ1-1	.	TGTGCCAGTAGTATACCAGGCTGGGGATCGGACACTGAAGCTTTCTTT	CASSIPGWGSDTEAFF
TRBV21-1	.	TRBJ1-1	.	TGTGCCAGCAGCAAACAGTGTAAGGGGGGGGACACTGAAGCTTTCTTT	CASSKQCKGGDTEAFF
TRBV30	.	TRBJ1-6	.	TGTGCCTGGAGTGTGCAACGGAAAAATTCACCCCTCCACTTT	CAWSVQRKNSPLHF
TRBV18	TRBD2	TRBJ2-5	.	TGTGCCAGCTCATCGGGTCTAGCGGGATTGGGTGAGACCCAGTACTTC	CASSSGLAGLGETQYF
TRBV9	TRBD2	TRBJ2-1	.	TGTGCCAGCAGCGTGGCGGGAGGGTCCTACAATGAGCAGTTCTTC	CASSVAGGSYNEQFF
TRBV5-6	.	TRBJ2-7	.	TGTGCCAGCAGCTTGGCGGTCTTGGGGAACGAGCAGTACTTC	CASSLAVLGNEQYF
TRBV7-9	TRBD2	TRBJ2-7	.	TGTGCCAGCCGTCCGGCGGGAGGATACGAGCAGTACTTC	CASRPAGGYEQYF
TRBV18	TRBD1	TRBJ1-1	once	TGTGCCAGCTCGCCTGGACAGGGGGCGATTGAAGCTTTCTTT	CASSPGQGAIEAFF
TRBV3-1/TRBV3-2	.	TRBJ1-1	.	TGTGCCAGCAGCCTAAGGGTGGGGGCTGGAACTGAAGCTTTCTTT	CASSLRVGAGTEAFF
TRBV9	.	TRBJ2-1	.	TGTGCCAGCAGCGTAGACTTGGGGGGGCTTGAGCAGTTCTTC	CASSVDLGGLEQFF
TRBV4-2	.	TRBJ2-1	.	TGTGCCAGCAGCCTCCATAGTAGCGGACCCTACAATGAGCAGTTCTTC	CASSLHSSGPYNEQFF
TRBV2	.	TRBJ1-4	.	TGTGCCAGCAGTGAAAGGTCGGTCGGGACTAATGAAAAACTGTTTTTT	CASSERSVGTNEKLFF
TRBV27	.	TRBJ1-2	.	TGTGCCAGCACCCCCGGGGTCGGAGGGGGCTACACCTTC	CASTPGVGGGYTF
TRBV4-2	.	TRBJ2-1	many	TGTGCCAGCAGCCAATTAATCGGGAATGAGCAGTTCTTC	CASSQLIGNEQFF
TRBV3-1/TRBV3-2	TRBD1	TRBJ1-2	.	TGTGCCAGCAGCCAGACAGGGTACGACTATGGCTACACCTTC	CASSQTGYDYGYTF
TRBV27	TRBD1	TRBJ2-7	.	TGTGCCAGCAGTTTGACAGGGGCCTACGAGCAGTACTTC	CASSLTGAYEQYF
TRBV2	.	TRBJ2-6	.	TGTGCCAGCAGTGCGGACTCTGGGGCCAACGTCCTGACTTTC	CASSADSGANVLTF
TRBV30	TRBD2	TRBJ2-7	.	TGTGCCGCGGGAGTGGGCTACGAGCAGTACTTC	CAAGVGYEQYF
TRBV9	TRBD1	TRBJ1-6	once	TGTGCCAGCAGCGTTACCGGACAGGTTGACTCACCCCTCCACTTT	CASSVTGQVDSPLHF
TRBV10-3	.	TRBJ1-4	.	TGTGCCATCAGTGGCACCATTAATGAAAAACTGTTTTTT	CAISGTINEKLFF
TRBV4-2	.	TRBJ1-1	.	TGTGCCAGCAGCCCAACTAAGGGGATTTATGAAGCTTTCTTT	CASSPTKGIYEAFF
TRBV6-5	.	TRBJ2-3	.	TGTGCCAGCAGTTACGGAAGGGGGGGGGCAGATACGCAGTATTTT	CASSYGRGGADTQYF
TRBV5-1	TRBD2	TRBJ2-5	.	TGCGCCAGCAGCCCCGGACTAGCGGGAGTGGAGACCCAGTACTTC	CASSPGLAGVETQYF
TRBV29-1	.	TRBJ2-5	.	TGCAGCGTTGGACATCAAGAGACCCAGTACTTC	CSVGHQETQYF
TRBV24-1	.	TRBJ2-5	many	TGTGCCACCAGTCTTTCGGGACAAGGCGTAGTTGAGACCCAGTACTTC	CATSLSGQGVVETQYF
TRBV7-9	TRBD2	TRBJ2-2	.	TGTGCCAGCAGCCCCAATGCCGGGGGGGCCTTCACCGGGGAGCTGTTTTTT	CASSPNAGGAFTGELFF
TRBV7-2	.	TRBJ2-2	.	TGTGCCAGCAGCCAAATGACAGGGAACACCGGGGAGCTGTTTTTT	CASSQMTGNTGELFF
TRBV6-6	TRBD1	TRBJ2-2	few	TGTGCCAGCAACAGGGGGCACACCGGGGAGCTGTTTTTT	CASNRGHTGELFF
TRBV29-1	.	TRBJ1-2	.	TGCAGCGTTGTCCCAGGAGTGAACTATGGCTACACCTTC	CSVVPGVNYGYTF
TRBV29-1	.	TRBJ2-3	.	TGCAGCGGTGGTAGGGGAGCCGGCTCCACAGATACGCAGTATTTT	CSGGRGAGSTDTQYF
TRBV6-5	.	TRBJ1-1	.	TGTGCCAGCTCCCGGGGGGGGAACACTGAAGCTTTCTTT	CASSRGGNTEAFF
TRBV5-5	.	TRBJ2-4	.	TGTGCCAGCAGCCTCGGTCTCTCTCTCCAGGCCGACATAGGAAACATTCAGTACTTC	CASSLGLSLQADIGNIQYF
TRBV20-1	.	TRBJ1-2	.	TGCAGTGCTGTGGGAGCGCAGGGCTACACCTTC	CSAVGAQGYTF
TRBV14	TRBD2	TRBJ2-1	.	TGTGCCAGCAGCCCCGGTGGGCTAGCGGGAGGAAGTTACAATGAGCAGTTCTTC	CASSPGGLAGGSYNEQFF
TRBV19	TRBD1	TRBJ1-2	.	TGTGCCAGTAGTAGAGGTGGGACAGGGCCCTATGGCTACACCTTC	CASSRGGTGPYGYTF
TRBV7-9	.	TRBJ1-4	.	TGTGGTGTTGCCTCCGGTGCTGGGGGTCGGGAAAAACTGTTTTTT	CGVASGAGGREKLFF